Listed here are 26 T cell receptor beta chains from one sample, sequenced in a study of cytomegalovirus exposure and HLA in healthy donors. 60 Vbeta and 13 Jbeta primers were used in PCR. Method: immunoSEQ multiplex PCR; TCRdb's copy keeps in-frame clones and lacks some. This sample has some 130,000 clones; roughly 77% occur once, and the top ten carry 4.5% to 5%. The specimen was PBMCs. These receptors all come from a man aged 30-40 years in good health.

The chain combines TRBV2 with TRBJ2-3; TRBD2 agrees at 9 bases. V trimming: 6 bases; J trimming: 0 bases; junction bases outside the gene matches: 1. This CDR3 comprises 14 residues. Germline V gives CDR1 SNHLY, CDR2 FYNNEI. The CDR3 DNA follows: TGTGCCAGCAGGACTAGCGGTAGCACAGATACGCAGTATTTT. The encoded protein is CASRTSGSTDTQYF.

This clone was found once. The chain employs TRBV28 and TRBJ2-6; no firm D call. This CDR3 has 15 amino acids. V was clipped by 3 bases and J by 0 bases, with 6 bases between them. From germline, CDR1 is MDHEN and CDR2 SYDVKM. CDR3 DNA sequence: TGTGCCAGCAGTTTCCAAGCCTCTGGGGCCAACGTCCTGACTTTC. Its protein product is CASSFQASGANVLTF.

With regard to this clone: Sequence at one end of the junction differs from germline and may be a read error. J is TRBJ2-7 and V is TRBV7-9; perhaps TRBD1 as D (6 bases). From germline, CDR1 is SEHNR and CDR2 FQNEAQ (reference sequence). This CDR3 is 14 amino acids long. CDR3 DNA sequence: TGTTCCAGCAGCTCCACAGGGCTTGTCAACGAGCAGTACTTC. Amino acids: CSSSSTGLVNEQYF.

A single count supports this clone. Other DNA sequences in this specimen translate into the identical CDR3. The chain couples TRBV28 to TRBJ1-1; the D is unclear. CDR1 and CDR2 from the germline V gene are MDHEN and SYDVKM. V lost 6 bases to trimming and J lost 1 base, with 12 bases between them. The CDR3 sequence is 14 residues long. The CDR3 DNA is TGTGCCAGCAGCCCCGGAGGGCGGAACACTGAAGCTTTCTTT. Its protein is CASSPGGRNTEAFF.

This clone was picked up a small number of times. The chain recombines TRBV28 with TRBJ2-5; 10 bases map to TRBD1. Germline assignment: CDR1 MDHEN and CDR2 SYDVKM. CDR3 length: 16 amino acids. After removal of 6 bases from V and 2 bases from J, the junction contained 9 bases not matched to a gene. The CDR3 spells CASSLAGTGVQETQYF. CDR3 nucleotide sequence: TGTGCCAGCAGCCTCGCCGGGACAGGGGTTCAAGAGACCCAGTACTTC.

This sequence joins TRBV10-3 and TRBJ1-5; 8 bases line up with TRBD1. CDR3 length: 15 amino acids. The V and J ends lost 8 bases and 0 bases, in that order; junction bases with no gene match: 6. Germline values: CDR1 ENHRY, CDR2 SYGVKD. CDR3 amino acids: CAIGTGGNSNQPQHF. DNA of the CDR3: TGTGCCATCGGTACAGGGGGGAATAGCAATCAGCCCCAGCATTTT.

This clone was detected a few times. This chain links TRBV7-4 with TRBJ1-1, with D hard to call. The V gene's germline CDR1 is SGHVT and CDR2 SQSDAQ. V was pared by 3 bases and J by 1 base, with 9 bases between. There are 14 residues in the CDR3. This CDR3 is CASSFAGRNTEAFF. In nucleotides, the CDR3 is TGTGCCAGCAGCTTTGCGGGTAGGAACACTGAAGCTTTCTTT.

CDR3 loop: CASSPGLAGDTQYF. CDR3 DNA: TGTGCCAGCTCACCTGGACTAGCCGGGGATACGCAGTATTTT. V usage is TRBV18 and J usage is TRBJ2-3; TRBD2 aligns across 8 bases. Losses at the gene ends were 3 bases for V and 6 bases for J; bases not matched to a gene: 5. The CDR3 loop spans 14 amino acids. Germline V gene data show CDR1 as KGHSH and CDR2 as LQKENI. Full variable domain (outside the CDR3, taken from reference TRBV18 and TRBJ2-3): NAGVMQNPRHLVRRRGQEARLRCSPMKGHSHVYWYRQLPEEGLKFMVYLQKENIIDESGMPKERFSAEFPKEGPSILRIQQVVRGDSAAYFCASSPGLAGDTQYFGPGTRLTVL.

The chain is built from TRBV7-6 and TRBJ2-3; D call uncertain. This CDR3 has 14 amino acids. The germline CDR1 and CDR2 sequences are SGHVS and FNYEAQ. Trimming left V 0 bases short and J 3 bases short, with 7 bases between. CDR3 sequence (DNA): TGTGCCAGCAGCTTAGCCTACCAAACAGATACGCAGTATTTT. It translates to CASSLAYQTDTQYF.

The CDR3 loop is CASSPRAGGQYF. The CDR3 coding sequence is TGTGCCAGCAGCCCAAGGGCGGGGGGGCAGTACTTC. J is TRBJ2-7 and V is TRBV6-1, with 8 positions matching TRBD2. The CDR3 sequence is 12 residues long. The junction had 7 bases not matched to a gene; V was cut back by 6 bases and J by 9 bases. CDR1 is MNHNS, CDR2 SASEGT, per germline.

This clone appeared a few times. The chain has TRBV28 and TRBJ2-7; 8 positions agree with TRBD1. The V gene's germline CDR1 is MDHEN and CDR2 SYDVKM. The CDR3 sequence is 13 residues long. Trimming took 7 bases from V and 3 from J; bases not matched to a gene: 5. In DNA, the CDR3 is TGTGCCAGCACTAGACAGGGGCGCTACGAGCAGTACTTC. It translates to CASTRQGRYEQYF.

V usage is TRBV6-5 and J usage is TRBJ2-1; D unresolved. The V end was cut by 6 bases, the J end by 0 bases, with 9 bases between. Germline values: CDR1 MNHEY, CDR2 SVGAGI. This CDR3 has 14 residues. The CDR3 region has the DNA TGTGCCAGCAGCGTGAGCCTCTCCTACAATGAGCAGTTCTTC. It codes for CASSVSLSYNEQFF.

The chain couples TRBV7-2 to TRBJ1-2, with 9 bases matching TRBD1. V gave up 4 bases and J gave up 5 bases; unmatched junction bases: 8. The germline CDR1 and CDR2 sequences are SGHTA and FQGNSA. CDR3 length: 15 amino acids. In nucleotides, the CDR3 is TGTGCCAGCAGCTCGGACAGGGGTCCCACGTATGGCTACACCTTC. Amino acid sequence: CASSSDRGPTYGYTF.

V usage is TRBV7-3 and J usage is TRBJ2-1; the D is unclear. The CDR3 spans 13 residues. Germline V gene lookup returns CDR1 SGHTA and CDR2 FQGTGA. V was shortened by 4 bases and J by 5 bases, with 9 bases between the two germline ends. The CDR3 protein is CASSSYRDNEQFF. DNA for the CDR3: TGTGCCAGCAGCTCTTACCGGGACAATGAGCAGTTCTTC.

This clone occurred once. V usage is TRBV7-3 and J usage is TRBJ2-6; D is undetermined. Per germline, CDR1 SGHTA and CDR2 FQGTGA. V lost 3 bases, J lost 0 bases, and 6 bases lay in between. The CDR3 runs to 15 residues. The DNA of the CDR3 is TGTGCCAGCAGCTTCGCCGGCTCTGGGGCCAACGTCCTGACTTTC. It codes for CASSFAGSGANVLTF. Supplemented by reference TRBV7-3 and TRBJ2-6, the full variable domain reads GAGVSQTPSNKVTEKGKYVELRCDPISGHTALYWYRQSLGQGPEFLIYFQGTGAADDSGLPNDRFFAVRPEGSVSTLKIQRTERGDSAVYLCASSFAGSGANVLTFGAGSRLTVL.

The CDR3 region is CAIGSGRGFEQFF. The DNA of the CDR3 is TGTGCCATTGGCAGCGGGAGGGGATTTGAGCAGTTCTTC. The genes are TRBV10-3 and TRBJ2-1, with 10 bases that match TRBD2. CDR3 length: 13 amino acids. Trimming cost V 9 bases and J 9 bases; bases outside gene matches: 8. CDR1 and CDR2 (germline): ENHRY, SYGVKD.

This clone has more than one count but fewer than ten. V gene TRBV28 combines with J gene TRBJ2-1; D is unclear. The CDR3 length is 14 residues. V shed 7 bases and J shed 7 bases, with 17 bases lying between them. CDR1 is MDHEN, CDR2 SYDVKM, per germline. CDR3 region: CASTRGDLWNEQFF. The CDR3 coding sequence is TGTGCCAGCACAAGAGGAGACCTATGGAATGAGCAGTTCTTC. The whole variable domain, remainder taken from reference TRBV28 and TRBJ2-1, is DVKVTQSSRYLVKRTGEKVFLECVQDMDHENMFWYRQDPGLGLRLIYFSYDVKMKEKGDIPEGYSVSREKKERFSLILESASTNQTSMYLCASTRGDLWNEQFFGPGTRLTVL.

This clone was observed a few times. This rearrangement joins TRBV6-5 to TRBJ2-7, with 11 nucleotides matching TRBD1. V lost 4 bases, J lost 3 bases, and 8 bases stayed unmatched. The CDR3 is 16 amino acids. The germline CDR1 and CDR2 sequences are MNHEY and SVGAGI. Here the CDR3 reads CASSSSPGTGGYEQYF. Here the CDR3 DNA reads TGTGCCAGCAGTTCCAGCCCCGGGACAGGGGGCTACGAGCAGTACTTC.

This chain uses TRBV10-2 with TRBJ2-2; D call uncertain. Trimming took 0 bases from V and 7 from J, leaving 15 bases between them. Germline V CDR1 and CDR2: WSHSY, SAAADI. The CDR3 is 16 amino acids. CDR3 region: CASSESGLTDHGELFF. CDR3 sequence (DNA): TGCGCCAGCAGTGAGTCGGGCCTCACAGATCACGGGGAGCTGTTTTTT.

The V gene is TRBV5-1, the J gene TRBJ1-2; perhaps TRBD1 as D (6 bases). V was shortened by 3 bases and J by 2 bases, with 8 bases between the two germline ends. The V gene's germline CDR1 is SGHRS and CDR2 YFSETQ. CDR3 size: 13 residues. The CDR3 DNA is TGCGCCAGCAGCTCGGGACAAAACTATGGCTACACCTTC. Residues: CASSSGQNYGYTF.

The chain uses TRBV5-1 and TRBJ1-4; 7 positions match TRBD1. Germline V gives CDR1 SGHRS, CDR2 YFSETQ. The length of the CDR3 is 15 residues. The V gene end was trimmed by 0 bases and the J gene end by 7 bases; junction bases not matched to a gene: 6. The CDR3 reads CASSLGQGGSEKLFF. CDR3 nucleotides: TGCGCCAGCAGCTTGGGCCAGGGGGGAAGTGAAAAACTGTTTTTT. The whole variable domain, remainder taken from reference TRBV5-1 and TRBJ1-4, is KAGVTQTPRYLIKTRGQQVTLSCSPISGHRSVSWYQQTPGQGLQFLFEYFSETQRNKGNFPGRFSGRQFSNSRSEMNVSTLELGDSALYLCASSLGQGGSEKLFFGSGTQLSVL.

This clone was seen once. The chain employs TRBV7-9 and TRBJ2-7; TRBD1 aligns across 7 bases. The CDR3 is made up of 11 amino acids. Germline V gene sequence: CDR1 SEHNR, CDR2 FQNEAQ (reference sequence). Trimming removed 5 bases from V and 9 bases from J; junction bases left unmatched: 4. The CDR3 DNA reads TGTGCCAGCAGCGCTTGGGACAGGCAGTACTTC. It translates to CASSAWDRQYF.

The rearrangement links TRBV6-5 to TRBJ2-7; D is unresolved. Trimming cost V 10 bases and J 3 bases, with 16 bases left between them. Germline CDR1 MNHEY, CDR2 SVGAGI. CDR3 length: 13 amino acids. The CDR3 loop reads CANYMSCYYEQYF. The CDR3 DNA sequence: TGTGCCAACTATATGAGCTGTTACTACGAGCAGTACTTC.

The V call is TRBV11-3, the J call TRBJ1-1, with D maybe TRBD1 (6 bases). The V end lost 5 bases, the J end lost 11 bases, and 21 bases lay between the germline ends. CDR3 size: 14 residues. Germline values: CDR1 SGHNT, CDR2 YENEEA. DNA of the CDR3: TGTGCCAGCAGCCCCGGGACACGGGGCGGGCTGGCTTTCTTT. Amino acid sequence: CASSPGTRGGLAFF.

The gene calls are TRBV11-2 and TRBJ2-1; D might be TRBD2 (7 bases). V was clipped by 2 bases and J by 8 bases, with 22 bases between them. The CDR3 extends over 17 amino acids. CDR1 and CDR2 (germline): SGHAT, FQNNGV. The CDR3 DNA is TGTGCCAGCAGCTTAAAGGGGGGGGGCACTCGAGCTTATGAGCAGTTCTTC. Protein product: CASSLKGGGTRAYEQFF.

This clone appeared once. This sequence joins TRBV9 and TRBJ2-3; tentative D call: TRBD2 (5 bases). This CDR3 comprises 14 residues. Germline V lookup: CDR1 SGDLS, CDR2 YYNGEE. V was trimmed by 3 bases and J by 0 bases, leaving 8 bases between them. CDR3 sequence reads: CASSGAASTDTQYF. The DNA for the CDR3 is TGTGCCAGCAGCGGAGCGGCTAGCACAGATACGCAGTATTTT. Looking up the rest from reference TRBV9 and TRBJ2-3 gives the full variable domain: DSGVTQTPKHLITATGQRVTLRCSPRSGDLSVYWYQQSLDQGLQFLIQYYNGEERAKGNILERFSAQQFPDLHSELNLSSLELGDSALYFCASSGAASTDTQYFGPGTRLTVL.